This TCR beta chain was found in a study of blood T cell repertoires in COVID-19. At the level of the study: Samples of COVID-19 (acute and convalescent) were obtained from the United States, Italy and Spain. Sources were T cells, B-cell-depleted T cells, or PBMCs; the material itself was cDNA or gDNA.

Germline-derived CDR1 and CDR2 are SGHTA and FQGNSA. V shed 0 bases and J 3 bases; nucleotides not matched to a gene: 3. This CDR3 has 16 residues. Authors' processing steps: Estimation of nucleated cell counts relied on the amplification of reference gene primers. Data came from immunoSEQ multiplex PCR; TCRdb stores just in-frame clones and leaves some out. D and trimming come from the DNA, and the V and J calls and clone size come from that table. This sample has about 50,000 clones, with about 80% found just once. Sequences were obtained from peripheral blood. The V call is TRBV7-2, the J call TRBJ2-3; 10 nucleotides match TRBD2. The sequence was collected from a man aged 60 to 69 with acute or convalescent COVID-19. The CDR3 DNA reads TGTGCCAGCAGCTTAGCGCTGGGACTAGCGACAGATACGCAGTATTTT. Translating gives CASSLALGLATDTQYF. The variable domain in full, completed from reference TRBV7-2 and TRBJ2-3, reads GAGVSQSPSNKVTEKGKDVELRCDPISGHTALYWYRQSLGQGLEFLIYFQGNSAPDKSGLPSDRFSAERTGGSVSTLTIQRTQQEDSAVYLCASSLALGLATDTQYFGPGTRLTVL.